The entry that follows covers one T cell receptor (beta chain) sequence. Its target is not known. After removal of 10 bases from V and 5 bases from J, the junction contained 7 bases not matched to a gene. The CDR3 runs 13 residues. CDR1 and CDR2 (germline): SGHTA, FQGNSA. Each CDR3 protein gets one entry after TCRdb re-called the reads with MiXCR. The sample has a few hundred thousand distinct CDR3 sequences, around a tenth seen once. The data belong to a study of T cell repertoires in cytomegalovirus infection. Study results and limitations: CMV-specific HLA-C-restricted TCR beta clonotypes dominated the ex vivo response.

This sequence joins TRBV7-2 and TRBJ2-5; the match to TRBD2 covers 10 bases. The sample taken for sequencing was PBMCs. The sequence was collected from a human donor in good health (CMV status not recorded). Some clones in this sample may be carry-over from other donors' samples. The CDR3 sequence: CANALAGEETQYF. The CDR3 bases are TGTGCCAACGCCCTAGCGGGGGAGGAGACCCAGTACTTC.